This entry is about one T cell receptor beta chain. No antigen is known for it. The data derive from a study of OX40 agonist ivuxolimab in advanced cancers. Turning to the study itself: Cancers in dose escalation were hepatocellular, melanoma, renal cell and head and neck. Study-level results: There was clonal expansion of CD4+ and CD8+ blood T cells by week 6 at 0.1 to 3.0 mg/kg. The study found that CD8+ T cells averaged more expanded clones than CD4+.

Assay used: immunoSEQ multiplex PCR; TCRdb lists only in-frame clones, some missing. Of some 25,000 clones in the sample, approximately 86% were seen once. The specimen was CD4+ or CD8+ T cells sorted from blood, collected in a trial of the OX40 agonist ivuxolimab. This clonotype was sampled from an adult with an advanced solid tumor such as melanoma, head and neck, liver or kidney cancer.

The DNA for the CDR3 is TGCAGCGTTGAGGCTAGCTTTGAGCAGTTCTTC. It codes for CSVEASFEQFF. The V gene is TRBV29-1, the J gene TRBJ2-1, with a possible D match to TRBD2 (5 bases). The CDR3 contains 11 residues. Germline loops: CDR1 SQVTM, CDR2 ANQGSEA. Trimming took off 3 bases at V and 9 bases at J, with 9 bases between the two ends.